This section outlines one TCR beta chain sequence together with its context. As yet, its antigen is unknown. The sample originates from a study of T cell responses to AZD1222 COVID-19 vaccine. Looked up from germline, CDR1 is SGHNT and CDR2 is YYREEE (reference sequence). With 4 bases clipped from V and 0 bases from J, the junction kept 11 bases outside the gene matches. The CDR3 consists of 18 residues. Overall study findings and caveats: Baseline antibody screening turned up just six or seven seropositive AZD1222 recipients. It was only after the peak T cell response that any repertoires were sampled.

Whether given at about 4 or about 12 weeks, second doses were pooled. Profiled with immunoSEQ multiplex PCR; TCRdb holds only in-frame clones, not every one. The sample includes about 200,000 clones, 80% to 95% seen only once; the top ten take approximately 1%. The origin of this receptor is an adult who received the AZD1222 COVID-19 vaccine. The chain employs TRBV5-4 and TRBJ2-2; 8 nucleotides match TRBD2. The specimen was peripheral blood, collected 28 days after the second AZD1222 dose. The CDR3 bases are TGTGCCAGCAGCCCCCGGGGGGGCCTAGCGTCGAACACCGGGGAGCTGTTTTTT. Amino acid sequence: CASSPRGGLASNTGELFF.